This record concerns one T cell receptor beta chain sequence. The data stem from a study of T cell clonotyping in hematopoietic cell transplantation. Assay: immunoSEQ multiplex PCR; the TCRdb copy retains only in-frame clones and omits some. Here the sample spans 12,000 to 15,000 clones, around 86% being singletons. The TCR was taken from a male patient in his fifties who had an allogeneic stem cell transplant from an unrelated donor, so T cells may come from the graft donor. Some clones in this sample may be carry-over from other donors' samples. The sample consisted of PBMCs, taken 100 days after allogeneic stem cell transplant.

The CDR3 sequence is CAWSVLGRAHGNTIYF. The DNA of the CDR3 is TGTGCCTGGAGTGTACTAGGCAGGGCACATGGAAACACCATATATTTT. The chain recombines TRBV30 with TRBJ1-3; TRBD1 might be the D (5 bases). This CDR3 comprises 16 residues. Between the trimmed V and J ends, which lost 0 bases and 3 bases, there was a span of 15 bases. The germline V gene encodes CDR1 GTSNPN and CDR2 SVGIG (reference sequence).